This is a list of T cell receptor beta chains from one sample in a study of blood T cell repertoires in COVID-19. Sequencing was performed with immunoSEQ multiplex PCR; in TCRdb, only in-frame clones are kept and a portion is missing. The sample has under 40,000 clones; 84% are singletons. The sequencing sample was made of peripheral blood. These receptors were collected from a man aged 50 to 60 with active or convalescent COVID-19. Each CDR3 is given with its conserved first and last residue. The D gene is left open where the match is weak. Only some rows state a clone size, as once, few, many or a class for expanded clones.

>.|TRBV9|.|TRBJ1-2
TGTGCCAGCAGTCTTGGGGACGGGGGGCGGTCCTATGGCTACACCTTC
CASSLGDGGRSYGYTF
>TRBD2|TRBV4-2|once|TRBJ2-5
TGTGCCAGCAGCCAAGATTGGCGGGGGGGTCGGGAGACCCAGTACTTC
CASSQDWRGGRETQYF
>TRBD1|TRBV5-1|.|TRBJ2-5
TGCGCCAGCAGCTTCGACAGGGTGATGGAGACCCAGTACTTC
CASSFDRVMETQYF
>.|TRBV19|once|TRBJ1-5
TGTGCCAGTAGTTCTCTACTTACCGGGACTGATTTTTATAGCAATCAGCCCCAGCATTTT
CASSSLLTGTDFYSNQPQHF
>TRBD1|TRBV29-1|.|TRBJ1-2
TGCAGCGTTGAACGGACAGGGGCCCACTATGGCTACACCTTC
CSVERTGAHYGYTF
>TRBD2|TRBV25-1|medium-sized|TRBJ2-3
TGTGCCAGCAGTGAATACTCTAGCGGGGGAGTCACAGATACGCAGTATTTT
CASSEYSSGGVTDTQYF
>.|TRBV4-2|.|TRBJ2-5
TGTGCCAGCAGCCAAGACAGGGGAGAGACCCAGTACTTC
CASSQDRGETQYF
>TRBD1|TRBV3-1/TRBV3-2|once|TRBJ1-2
TGTGCCAGCAGATCGACAGGGAACTATGGCTACACCTTC
CASRSTGNYGYTF
>TRBD1|TRBV5-1|.|TRBJ1-6
TGCGCCAGCAGCGAGGGACAGGGGGCTGGCACCCTCCACTTT
CASSEGQGAGTLHF
>TRBD2|TRBV19|.|TRBJ2-3
TGTGCCAGTAGTAGCGGGGGGGCGGCAGATACGCAGTATTTT
CASSSGGAADTQYF
>TRBD1|TRBV19|.|TRBJ1-1
TGTGCCAGTAGTCCGGGACAGCTTGTGGCTTTCTTT
CASSPGQLVAFF
>TRBD2|TRBV3-1/TRBV3-2|.|TRBJ2-1
TGTGCCAGCAGCCAAGATCAAGCGGGGGGTTACAATGAGCAGTTCTTC
CASSQDQAGGYNEQFF
>TRBD1|TRBV9|.|TRBJ2-4
TGTGCCAGCAGCGCCGGGACAGGGGTGGACAAAAACATTCAGTACTTC
CASSAGTGVDKNIQYF
>.|TRBV21-1|.|TRBJ1-2
TGTGCCAGCAGCAAAGGAGACAGGAACTATGGCTACACCTTC
CASSKGDRNYGYTF
>.|TRBV5-4|.|TRBJ2-1
TGTGCCAGCAGCCCCGCCGGGAATGAGCAGTTCTTC
CASSPAGNEQFF
>.|TRBV28|.|TRBJ2-7
TGTGCCAGCACCGGCCAGGTGCCCCCCTACGAGCAGTACTTC
CASTGQVPPYEQYF
>TRBD1|TRBV4-1|few|TRBJ1-3
TGCGCCAGCAGCCAAGGCGGGACAGCTACGGGAAACACCATATATTTT
CASSQGGTATGNTIYF
>.|TRBV7-2|.|TRBJ1-2
TGTGCCAGCAGCTTAGAGACGAGGGCAGGGGCACGCTATGGCTACACCTTC
CASSLETRAGARYGYTF
>.|TRBV11-3|once|TRBJ2-3
TGTGCCAGCAGCTTAGGCGGGGCTACCACAGATACGCAGTATTTT
CASSLGGATTDTQYF
>.|TRBV7-6|.|TRBJ1-1
TGTGCCAGCAGCACACAGGGGAACACTGAAGCTTTCTTT
CASSTQGNTEAFF
>TRBD1|TRBV10-3|.|TRBJ1-5
TGTGCCATCGGTGACGGACAGGGGTGGTTGGGGAGCAATCAGCCCCAGCATTTT
CAIGDGQGWLGSNQPQHF
>TRBD1|TRBV18|.|TRBJ1-4
TGTGCCAGCTCACTTAGACAGGGGGCTAATGAAAAACTGTTTTTT
CASSLRQGANEKLFF
>TRBD1|TRBV12-3/TRBV12-4|.|TRBJ2-7
TGTGCCAGCAGGGGCGGACAGGGCTACGAGCAGTACTTC
CASRGGQGYEQYF
>TRBD1|TRBV11-2|.|TRBJ2-1
TGTGCCAGCAGCTTAGGGGACAGGGTTGAGCAGTTCTTC
CASSLGDRVEQFF
>.|TRBV19|few|TRBJ2-7
TGTGCCAGTAGTATACCCTCGGAGGGAGGTTACGAGCAGTACTTC
CASSIPSEGGYEQYF
>TRBD1|TRBV2|.|TRBJ1-6
TGTGCCAGCAGTGACGGGGACAGTCATTTTAACTATAATTCACCCCTCCACTTT
CASSDGDSHFNYNSPLHF
>TRBD1|TRBV19|.|TRBJ2-5
TGTGCCAGTAGGTCGACAGGGGCCGGGGAGACCCAGTACTTC
CASRSTGAGETQYF
>.|TRBV27|.|TRBJ1-3
TGTGCCAGCAGTTTAACAGGGTTCGGGGGAAACACCATATATTTT
CASSLTGFGGNTIYF
>TRBD1|TRBV6-1|.|TRBJ1-1
TGTGCCAGCAGTGACCAACAGGGGCCAAACACTGAAGCTTTCTTT
CASSDQQGPNTEAFF
>.|TRBV27|.|TRBJ1-1
TGTGCCAGCAGTTTATCGAGGGGGGGGCCCGCTTTCTTT
CASSLSRGGPAFF
>TRBD1|TRBV7-2|once|TRBJ1-2
TGTGCCAGCAGCTTAGGGGGACAGGGGGCTGGCTATGGCTACACCTTC
CASSLGGQGAGYGYTF
>.|TRBV9|.|TRBJ2-7
TGTGCCAGCAGCGTAGGACAGTCCTACGAGCAGTACTTC
CASSVGQSYEQYF
>TRBD1|TRBV18|.|TRBJ1-2
TGTGCCAGCTCACCCGAGGACAGGGGGTATGGCTACACCTTC
CASSPEDRGYGYTF
>.|TRBV7-9|.|TRBJ2-1
TGTGCCAGCAGCTTACCTCGGGGGGCCATGGTCAATGAGCAGTTCTTC
CASSLPRGAMVNEQFF
>TRBD1|TRBV5-1|.|TRBJ2-3
TGCGCCAGCAGCTCGACAGGGGGTGGTAGCACAGATACGCAGTATTTT
CASSSTGGGSTDTQYF
>.|TRBV2|once|TRBJ2-2
TGTGCCAGCAGTGAAGGCGAGGTGAGACACACCGGGGAGCTGTTTTTT
CASSEGEVRHTGELFF
>.|TRBV5-4|.|TRBJ1-5
TGTGCCAGCAGCCTTGGAGGGGTTGATCAGCCCCAGCATTTT
CASSLGGVDQPQHF
>.|TRBV19|.|TRBJ2-5
TGTGCCAGTAGTACCCAAACCAGGGAGACCCAGTACTTC
CASSTQTRETQYF